Shown below are 13 T cell receptor beta chains from a single sample sequenced in a study of CD8 T cells in ankylosing spondylitis. Study-level findings and limits: There was a TCR beta motif, made of 7 to 9 highly homologous variants, that appeared characteristic of ankylosing spondylitis blood.

Antigens of these TCRs are unknown. TCRdb reprocessed the 5' RACE reads with MiXCR, giving one entry per CDR3 protein. The sample shows some 840,000 distinct CDR3 sequences, about 12% of them seen only once. The sample taken for sequencing was blood, either unsorted or a sorted T cell fraction (not recorded which). The origin of the receptors is a male donor with ankylosing spondylitis.

There are a few counts of this clonotype. The CDR3 region is CASSQDLAAGELFF. The CDR3, as DNA: TGTGCCAGCAGCCAAGACCTAGCGGCCGGGGAGCTGTTTTTT. V gene TRBV4-2 combines with J gene TRBJ2-2, with 7 bases that match TRBD2. V was clipped by 0 bases and J by 6 bases; unmatched bases: 1. CDR3 length: 14 amino acids. Germline V gene data show CDR1 as LGHNA and CDR2 as YNFKEQ.

At least ten counts were recorded for this clonotype. This rearrangement joins TRBV5-1 to TRBJ2-7; D may be TRBD1 or TRBD2 (5 bases each). CDR3 length equals 12 residues. In germline, CDR1 is SGHRS, CDR2 YFSETQ. V was cut by 3 bases and J by 3 bases, with 7 bases left in between. The CDR3 DNA follows: TGCGCCAGCAGCTGGGGGAACTACGAGCAGTACTTC. It codes for CASSWGNYEQYF.

The chain is built from TRBV4-2 and TRBJ2-3; unclear D gene. From germline, CDR1 is LGHNA and CDR2 YNFKEQ. This CDR3 is 11 amino acids long. Trimming took 3 bases from V and 12 from J, leaving 10 bases between them. CDR3 in amino acids: CASSHSSSQYF. The CDR3 region has the DNA TGTGCCAGCAGCCACTCGAGCTCCCAGTATTTT.

This clonotype has a handful of counts. It may be a read error: a sequence one base away is much more abundant. V usage is TRBV6-2 or TRBV6-3 and J usage is TRBJ2-2; D unresolved. Between the trimmed V and J ends, which lost 3 bases and 4 bases, there was a span of 3 bases. This CDR3 spans 12 amino acids. Looked up from germline, CDR1 is MNHEY and CDR2 is SVGEGT. DNA for the CDR3: TGTGCCAGCAGTTATTTCACCGGGGAGCTGTTTTTT. Its translation: CASSYFTGELFF.

V gene TRBV19 combines with J gene TRBJ2-2, with 8 bases identical to TRBD2. CDR3 length: 13 residues. Looked up from germline, CDR1 is LNHDA and CDR2 is SQIVND (reference sequence). V dropped 9 bases and J dropped 2; count of bases not matched to a gene: 2. CDR3 protein: CASGGDNTGELFF. CDR3 DNA sequence: TGTGCCAGCGGGGGGGATAACACCGGGGAGCTGTTTTTT.

As to this clonotype: Being one base from a much bigger clone, this may be a read error. The chain employs TRBV12-3 or TRBV12-4 and TRBJ2-2, with a tentative D call TRBD2 (5 bases). CDR3 length: 15 amino acids. The V end was cut by 0 bases, the J end by 2 bases, with 7 bases between. The CDR3 sequence: CASSLASDNTGELFF. The CDR3 DNA reads as TGTGCCAGCAGTTTAGCTAGCGATAACACCGGGGAGCTGTTTTTT.

V usage is TRBV4-3 and J usage is TRBJ2-1; 10 nucleotides agree with TRBD2. CDR3 length equals 17 residues. The V gene end was trimmed by 7 bases and the J gene end by 6 bases; junction bases not matched to a gene: 15. Germline assignment: CDR1 LGHNA and CDR2 YSLEER. CDR3 residues: CASTRGPVSGRANEQFF. CDR3 sequence (DNA): TGCGCCAGCACCCGAGGACCGGTCAGCGGGAGGGCCAATGAGCAGTTCTTC.

This clonotype was picked up many times. The chain carries TRBV7-2 and TRBJ1-2; the D gene is possibly TRBD1 (6 bases). The CDR3 has 12 residues. CDR1 is SGHTA, CDR2 FQGNSA, per germline. V lost 5 bases, J lost 6 bases, and 10 bases lay in between. The chain's CDR3 is CASSARGHGYTF. DNA for the CDR3: TGTGCCAGCAGCGCCCGGGGGCATGGCTACACCTTC.

This clonotype was seen ten or more times. The gene calls are TRBV20-1 and TRBJ2-1; TRBD1 matches at 8 bases. Unmatched junction bases numbered 3, after V lost 4 bases and J lost 4 bases. The CDR3 contains 13 residues. Germline values: CDR1 DFQATT, CDR2 SNEGSKA (reference sequence). CDR3 bases: TGCAGTGCTACGGGACAGGAGTACAATGAGCAGTTCTTC. Its protein product is CSATGQEYNEQFF.

The chain employs TRBV19 and TRBJ1-5; a possible D gene is TRBD1 (6 bases). The CDR3 covers 16 residues. Germline lookup yields CDR1 LNHDA and CDR2 SQIVND (reference sequence). Trimming took off 7 bases at V and 1 base at J, with 17 bases between the two ends. The CDR3 DNA follows: TGTGCCAGTACCCCTTTCGGACAGTGGAGCAATCAGCCCCAGCATTTT. Translation gives CASTPFGQWSNQPQHF.

This sequence joins TRBV20-1 and TRBJ2-7, with D maybe TRBD1 (5 bases). Germline CDR1 DFQATT, CDR2 SNEGSKA (reference sequence). This CDR3 contains 15 residues. The ends were cut back, 1 base at V and 0 bases at J, with 13 bases in the middle. CDR3 sequence reads: CSARAAARASYEQYF. In nucleotides, the CDR3 is TGCAGTGCTAGAGCCGCCGCCAGGGCCTCCTACGAGCAGTACTTC.

This clonotype was seen only a few times. The chain couples TRBV7-2 to TRBJ2-1; 10 bases are shared with TRBD2. The CDR3 length is 17 residues. Germline-derived CDR1 and CDR2 are SGHTA and FQGNSA. V was pared by 2 bases and J by 0 bases, with 4 bases of the junction left unmatched. This CDR3 reads CASSLPERGGSYNEQFF. CDR3 DNA sequence: TGTGCCAGCAGCTTACCGGAGCGGGGGGGCTCCTACAATGAGCAGTTCTTC. The full variable domain, rest sourced from reference TRBV7-2 and TRBJ2-1, is GAGVSQSPSNKVTEKGKDVELRCDPISGHTALYWYRQSLGQGLEFLIYFQGNSAPDKSGLPSDRFSAERTGGSVSTLTIQRTQQEDSAVYLCASSLPERGGSYNEQFFGPGTRLTVL.

This clonotype has a count of ten or more. CDR3 sequence (DNA): TGCAGCAGCTCTGGGCATCGCAATGAGCAGTTCTTC. This sequence encodes CSSSGHRNEQFF. V usage is TRBV29-1 and J usage is TRBJ2-1, with D uncertain. V dropped 8 bases and J dropped 6 bases, with 14 bases sitting between them. Germline V gives CDR1 SQVTM, CDR2 ANQGSEA. The CDR3 is 12 amino acids.